The 28 T cell receptor beta chains below all came from one sample that was sequenced in a study of blood T cell repertoires in COVID-19. The protocol was immunoSEQ multiplex PCR, while the TCRdb copy is restricted to in-frame clones and leaves out a portion. The table has under 150,000 clones, approximately 80% seen once. Sample: PBMCs or T cells enriched from blood (not recorded which). The receptors were gathered from a man aged 50 or older in a cohort exposed to, infected with or recovered from COVID-19 (not recorded which).

The chain carries TRBV21-1 and TRBJ2-1; the table's TRBD1 call for D was not verified on the DNA. TRBV21-1 is a pseudogene segment. This CDR3 region has 19 residues. In DNA form, the CDR3 reads TGTGCCAGCAGCGCCTCCTCCGGCCACAGGGGGAGCTCCTACAATGAGCAGTTCTTC. Residues: CASSASSGHRGSSYNEQFF.

This chain links TRBV7-6 with TRBJ2-3; D not resolved. CDR3 length: 14 amino acids. Looked up from germline, CDR1 is SGHVS and CDR2 is FNYEAQ. V lost 0 bases and J lost 4, with 8 bases in between. This CDR3 is CASSLASGPDTQYF. The CDR3 coding sequence is TGTGCCAGCAGCTTAGCGTCAGGTCCAGATACGCAGTATTTT.

The V call is TRBV29-1, the J call TRBJ2-2, with TRBD2 matching over 11 bases. In germline, CDR1 is SQVTM, CDR2 ANQGSEA. Losses at the gene ends were 4 bases for V and 2 bases for J; bases not matched to a gene: 3. CDR3 length: 15 residues. The CDR3 spells CSVGGLADNTGELFF. Here the CDR3 DNA reads TGCAGCGTTGGGGGACTAGCGGACAACACCGGGGAGCTGTTTTTT.

This clone appeared a few times. The J gene is TRBJ2-7, the V gene TRBV7-6, with 7 bases aligning to TRBD1. Per germline, CDR1 SGHVS and CDR2 FNYEAQ. V lost 0 bases, J lost 2 bases, and 7 bases stayed unmatched. The CDR3 sequence is 16 residues long. The CDR3 sequence is CASSLAPPGQTYEQYF. CDR3 in DNA: TGTGCCAGCAGCTTAGCACCCCCGGGACAGACCTACGAGCAGTACTTC.

The chain combines TRBV7-9 with TRBJ1-2; TRBD1 agrees at 7 bases. The CDR3 sequence is 13 residues long. After removal of 8 bases from V and 8 bases from J, the junction contained 11 bases not matched to a gene. Per germline, CDR1 SEHNR and CDR2 FQNEAQ (reference sequence). This CDR3 reads CASRTGAIGGYTF. The CDR3 DNA is TGTGCCAGCCGTACAGGGGCGATAGGAGGCTACACCTTC.

The V and J genes are TRBV6-5 and TRBJ2-7; 7 bases are a match to TRBD1. This CDR3 contains 12 residues. CDR1 MNHEY and CDR2 SVGAGI come from the germline V gene. The V gene end was trimmed by 8 bases and the J gene end by 2 bases; junction bases not matched to a gene: 3. CDR3 loop: CASRQGAYEQYF. CDR3 nucleotides: TGTGCCAGCCGACAGGGTGCCTACGAGCAGTACTTC.

This clone was detected once. The J gene is TRBJ2-3, the V gene TRBV2; 10 nucleotides match TRBD2. CDR3 length: 14 amino acids. Germline V gives CDR1 SNHLY, CDR2 FYNNEI. Germline trimming cut 6 bases from V and 5 bases from J; bases unmatched to any gene: 5. The DNA for the CDR3 is TGTGCCAGCAGAGGGTCTAGCGGGAGAGATACGCAGTATTTT. Protein product: CASRGSSGRDTQYF.

This clone was observed a handful of times. J is TRBJ1-2 and V is TRBV24-1; D gene uncertain. V shed 5 bases and J shed 0 bases, with 6 bases lying between them. This CDR3 spans 13 amino acids. Germline V CDR1 and CDR2: KGHDR, SFDVKD. CDR3 amino acids: CATSAGSNYGYTF. The CDR3 coding sequence is TGTGCCACCAGTGCAGGTTCTAACTATGGCTACACCTTC.

The rearrangement uses TRBV5-1 and TRBJ2-2; D is perhaps TRBD1 (6 bases). The V end was cut by 3 bases, the J end by 5 bases, with 17 bases between. Germline V gene lookup returns CDR1 SGHRS and CDR2 YFSETQ. This CDR3 contains 16 residues. CDR3 DNA sequence: TGCGCCAGCAGCTGGGGGCCGGGCCTCGAAACCGGGGAGCTGTTTTTT. Protein sequence: CASSWGPGLETGELFF.

The gene calls are TRBV7-9 and TRBJ1-1; weak D call: TRBD1 (5 bases). The CDR3 is made up of 15 amino acids. V was clipped by 6 bases and J by 0 bases, with 14 bases between them. Germline V gene lookup returns CDR1 SEHNR and CDR2 FQNEAQ (reference sequence). In DNA form, the CDR3 reads TGTGCCAGCAGATCGAGGACACCCTTGAACACTGAAGCTTTCTTT. Its protein product is CASRSRTPLNTEAFF.

This chain uses TRBV5-1 with TRBJ2-1; 7 positions match TRBD2. The CDR3 sequence is 14 residues long. V was clipped by 3 bases and J by 7 bases; unmatched bases: 7. The germline gives CDR1 SGHRS, CDR2 YFSETQ. For the CDR3, the DNA is TGCGCCAGCAGCTCCCGGGACTATCGAAATGAGCAGTTCTTC. It yields the protein CASSSRDYRNEQFF. Using reference TRBV5-1 and TRBJ2-1 for the parts outside the CDR3, the full variable domain is KAGVTQTPRYLIKTRGQQVTLSCSPISGHRSVSWYQQTPGQGLQFLFEYFSETQRNKGNFPGRFSGRQFSNSRSEMNVSTLELGDSALYLCASSSRDYRNEQFFGPGTRLTVL.

This clone was detected once. V is TRBV24-1 and J is TRBJ1-5; no reliable D call. Trimming took 5 bases from V and 3 from J, leaving 10 bases between them. The CDR3 has 14 amino acids. In germline, CDR1 is KGHDR, CDR2 SFDVKD. The CDR3 is CATSAAGLNQPQHF. DNA for the CDR3: TGTGCCACCAGTGCCGCAGGTCTCAATCAGCCCCAGCATTTT.

This chain connects TRBV6-5 to TRBJ2-3; TRBD2 might be the D (6 bases). Trimming removed 6 bases at V and 0 bases at J, with 13 bases between. CDR1 is MNHEY, CDR2 SVGAGI, per germline. This CDR3 comprises 15 residues. The CDR3 spells CASRFSGTSTDTQYF. The CDR3 bases are TGTGCCAGCAGGTTCTCGGGGACTAGCACAGATACGCAGTATTTT.

The chain carries TRBV5-1 and TRBJ1-1; weak D call: TRBD1 (6 bases). The CDR3 length is 13 residues. CDR1 is SGHRS, CDR2 YFSETQ, per germline. Trimming shortened V by 0 bases and J by 4 bases, and 7 bases separated the two germline ends. CDR3 sequence reads: CASSLDRVTEAFF. The CDR3 DNA is TGCGCCAGCAGCTTGGACAGGGTCACTGAAGCTTTCTTT.

The chain employs TRBV4-1 and TRBJ2-1; maybe TRBD2 (5 bases). This CDR3 contains 14 residues. Germline lookup yields CDR1 MGHRA and CDR2 YSYEKL. V was cut by 4 bases and J by 12 bases, with 19 bases left in between. The CDR3 is CASSPLDWRYGQFF. DNA of the CDR3: TGCGCCAGCAGCCCCCTCGACTGGAGGTACGGGCAGTTCTTC.

The chain links TRBV9 to TRBJ1-2; 7 positions agree with TRBD1. CDR1 is SGDLS, CDR2 YYNGEE, per germline. There are 13 residues in the CDR3. V lost 0 bases to trimming and J lost 7 bases; unmatched junction nucleotides: 3. CDR3 nucleotide sequence: TGTGCCAGCAGCGTAGGAGGGGGCCGTGGCTACACCTTC. Translation: CASSVGGGRGYTF.

This rearrangement joins TRBV10-3 to TRBJ2-7, with TRBD2 identical over 8 bases. J lost 3 bases, V lost 0 bases, and 4 bases had no gene match. The CDR3 spans 15 residues. From germline, CDR1 is ENHRY and CDR2 SYGVKD. CDR3 amino acids: CAISESTSGGYEQYF. In DNA, the CDR3 is TGTGCCATCAGTGAGTCGACCAGCGGGGGCTACGAGCAGTACTTC.

The chain uses TRBV11-2 and TRBJ2-5, with 7 bases lining up with TRBD2. CDR3 length: 17 residues. V shed 1 base, J shed 4 bases, and the junction held 12 bases outside the gene matches. CDR1 SGHAT and CDR2 FQNNGV come from the germline V gene. CDR3 nucleotides: TGTGCCAGCAGCTTAGGGAACGGCGGGGGTTCCGTAGAGACCCAGTACTTC. This codes for CASSLGNGGGSVETQYF.

V is TRBV6-5 and J is TRBJ1-3; no reliable D call. There are 14 residues in the CDR3. From germline, CDR1 is MNHEY and CDR2 SVGAGI. The germline V and J ends were trimmed by 7 bases and 0 bases, with 10 bases remaining between them. The CDR3 spells CASIPGSSGNTIYF. CDR3 coding DNA: TGTGCCAGCATCCCGGGGAGCTCTGGAAACACCATATATTTT.

The rearrangement joins TRBV19 to TRBJ2-4, with 10 bases identical to TRBD1. The CDR3 has 17 residues. Germline V CDR1 and CDR2: LNHDA, SQIVND (reference sequence). With 6 bases clipped from V and 3 bases from J, the junction kept 11 bases outside the gene matches. The CDR3 loop reads CASRTGGVFMGKNIQYF. In DNA, the CDR3 is TGTGCCAGTAGGACAGGGGGCGTCTTTATGGGCAAAAACATTCAGTACTTC.

The J gene is TRBJ2-7, the V gene TRBV28; D is undetermined. CDR3 length: 11 residues. Germline-derived CDR1 and CDR2 are MDHEN and SYDVKM. Trimming stripped 6 bases from V and 3 bases from J, with 6 bases between. CDR3 sequence: CASRAVYEQYF. The CDR3 region has the DNA TGTGCCAGCAGGGCTGTCTACGAGCAGTACTTC.

The chain joins TRBV5-6 to TRBJ1-4; D is possibly TRBD1 (6 bases). Trimming left V 3 bases short and J 3 bases short, with 15 bases between. The length of the CDR3 is 16 residues. The germline gives CDR1 SGHDT, CDR2 YYEEEE. The chain's CDR3 is CASSSWGGLANEKLFF. The CDR3 coding sequence is TGTGCCAGCAGCTCCTGGGGGGGGCTGGCTAATGAAAAACTGTTTTTT.

J is TRBJ2-1 and V is TRBV10-2; 11 nucleotides match TRBD2. The germline CDR1 and CDR2 sequences are WSHSY and SAAADI. This CDR3 has 16 amino acids. V shed 3 bases and J 5 bases; nucleotides not matched to a gene: 6. The CDR3 nucleotides are TGCGCCAGCAGTGAAAATAGCGGGAGGGCGGACAATGAGCAGTTCTTC. Its translation: CASSENSGRADNEQFF.

The CDR3 loop is CASSPSLDQPQHF. The CDR3 DNA is TGTGCCAGCTCACCCTCGCTAGATCAGCCCCAGCATTTT. The chain links TRBV18 to TRBJ1-5; D is unclear. V was pared by 3 bases and J by 5 bases, with 8 bases between. The CDR3 covers 13 residues. Looked up from germline, CDR1 is KGHSH and CDR2 is LQKENI.

This clone was observed a few times. The chain is built from TRBV24-1 and TRBJ1-1; D remains unclear. The CDR3 runs 13 residues. V lost 8 bases to trimming and J lost 3 bases, with 12 bases between them. CDR1 is KGHDR, CDR2 SFDVKD, per germline. CDR3 loop: CATTIDGDTEAFF. Here the CDR3 DNA reads TGTGCCACCACCATAGACGGAGACACTGAAGCTTTCTTT.

This clone was detected only a few times. V and J are TRBV7-2 and TRBJ1-4; 8 nucleotides align to TRBD1. The CDR3 is made up of 15 amino acids. V was pared by 5 bases and J by 5 bases, with 7 bases of the junction left unmatched. The germline V gene has CDR1 SGHTA and CDR2 FQGNSA. The CDR3 nucleotides are TGTGCCAGCAGCCCACGACAGGGGAGGAATGAAAAACTGTTTTTT. This codes for CASSPRQGRNEKLFF. Full variable domain (rest looked up from reference TRBV7-2 and TRBJ1-4): GAGVSQSPSNKVTEKGKDVELRCDPISGHTALYWYRQSLGQGLEFLIYFQGNSAPDKSGLPSDRFSAERTGGSVSTLTIQRTQQEDSAVYLCASSPRQGRNEKLFFGSGTQLSVL.

The V call is TRBV19, the J call TRBJ2-7; D is possibly TRBD1 (6 bases). V was pared by 1 base and J by 4 bases, with 11 bases between. The germline V gene has CDR1 LNHDA and CDR2 SQIVND (reference sequence). This CDR3 is built from 14 residues. CDR3 in DNA: TGTGCCAGTAGTATAGGACAGGCAGAATACGAGCAGTACTTC. Translation gives CASSIGQAEYEQYF.

This sequence joins TRBV27 and TRBJ1-4, with D perhaps TRBD1 (6 bases). The ends were cut back, 0 bases at V and 7 bases at J, with 15 bases in the middle. The germline V gene has CDR1 MNHEY and CDR2 SMNVEV (reference sequence). The CDR3 runs 16 residues. The CDR3 is CASSLSITRGSEKLFF. DNA for the CDR3: TGTGCCAGCAGTTTATCGATAACCAGGGGAAGTGAAAAACTGTTTTTT.